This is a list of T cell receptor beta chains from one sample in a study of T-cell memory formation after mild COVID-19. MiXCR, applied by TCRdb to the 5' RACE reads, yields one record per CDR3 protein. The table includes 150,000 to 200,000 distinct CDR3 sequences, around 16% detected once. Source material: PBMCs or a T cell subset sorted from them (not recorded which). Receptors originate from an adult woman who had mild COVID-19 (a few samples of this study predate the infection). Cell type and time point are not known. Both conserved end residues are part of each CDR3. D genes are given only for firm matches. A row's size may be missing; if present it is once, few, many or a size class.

CDR3 protein: CASSLGKNTEAFF; CDR3 DNA: TGTGCCAGCAGTTTAGGTAAAAACACTGAAGCTTTCTTT; D gene: NA; clone size: medium-sized; V gene: TRBV12-3/TRBV12-4; J gene: TRBJ1-1
CDR3 protein: CSASDRRLSYEQYF; CDR3 DNA: TGCAGTGCTTCCGACAGAAGACTTTCCTACGAGCAGTACTTC; D gene: NA; clone size: NA; V gene: TRBV20-1; J gene: TRBJ2-7
CDR3 protein: CASSPQGKGIYGYTF; CDR3 DNA: TGTGCCAGCTCACCACAGGGGAAGGGAATTTATGGCTACACCTTC; D gene: NA; clone size: few; V gene: TRBV18; J gene: TRBJ1-2
CDR3 protein: CSVGSQSRGYTF; CDR3 DNA: TGCAGCGTTGGATCCCAGTCTAGGGGCTACACCTTC; D gene: NA; clone size: NA; V gene: TRBV29-1; J gene: TRBJ1-2
CDR3 protein: CASSFPLGTEAFF; CDR3 DNA: TGTGCCAGCAGTTTCCCTCTGGGGACTGAAGCTTTCTTT; D gene: NA; clone size: NA; V gene: TRBV12-3/TRBV12-4; J gene: TRBJ1-1
CDR3 protein: CSARKQLTEAFF; CDR3 DNA: TGCAGTGCTAGAAAACAGCTTACTGAAGCTTTCTTT; D gene: NA; clone size: NA; V gene: TRBV20-1; J gene: TRBJ1-1
CDR3 protein: CASSYLTSYNEQFF; CDR3 DNA: TGTGCCAGCAGCTACCTAACCTCCTACAATGAGCAGTTCTTC; D gene: NA; clone size: NA; V gene: TRBV7-8; J gene: TRBJ2-1
CDR3 protein: CATRVQETQYF; CDR3 DNA: TGTGCCACCCGGGTACAAGAGACCCAGTACTTC; D gene: NA; clone size: NA; V gene: TRBV10-3; J gene: TRBJ2-5
CDR3 protein: CASSLANGVMNTEAFF; CDR3 DNA: TGCGCCAGCAGCTTGGCCAATGGGGTGATGAACACTGAAGCTTTCTTT; D gene: NA; clone size: NA; V gene: TRBV5-1; J gene: TRBJ1-1
CDR3 protein: CAWSIRGGLSGELFF; CDR3 DNA: TGTGCCTGGAGCATACGGGGGGGCCTGTCCGGGGAGCTGTTTTTT; D gene: TRBD2; clone size: NA; V gene: TRBV30; J gene: TRBJ2-2